These 18 T cell receptor beta chains were all obtained from the same sample, sequenced in a study of blood T cell repertoires in COVID-19. Repertoires were generated with immunoSEQ multiplex PCR, while TCRdb's copy carries only in-frame clones and drops some. The sample lists over 150,000 clones; roughly 72% were seen once. The sample consisted of peripheral blood. The receptors come from a woman aged 80 or over with acute or convalescent COVID-19.

This clone has only one observation. The V and J genes are TRBV13 and TRBJ2-3; D may be TRBD2 (7 bases). The CDR3 has 15 amino acids. V was cut by 2 bases and J by 5 bases, with 14 bases left in between. In germline, CDR1 is PRHDT, CDR2 FYEKMQ (reference sequence). CDR3 protein: CASSLRGAQGDTQYF. The CDR3 DNA sequence: TGTGCCAGCAGCTTACGGGGGGCGCAAGGAGATACGCAGTATTTT.

This clone appeared once. The rearrangement joins TRBV27 to TRBJ2-3; 9 bases match TRBD1. Germline V gene lookup returns CDR1 MNHEY and CDR2 SMNVEV (reference sequence). The V gene end was trimmed by 10 bases and the J gene end by 3 bases; junction bases not matched to a gene: 20. This CDR3 is built from 18 residues. This CDR3 is CAKFVRDRAVLRTDTQYF. The CDR3 DNA follows: TGTGCCAAATTCGTTAGGGACAGGGCGGTTCTACGGACAGATACGCAGTATTTT.

The J gene is TRBJ1-2, the V gene TRBV18; 7 bases fit TRBD1. This CDR3 has 14 residues. Germline CDR1 and CDR2: KGHSH and LQKENI. V lost 6 bases to trimming and J lost 5 bases; unmatched junction nucleotides: 9. CDR3 loop: CASSFGQEGYGYTF. DNA of the CDR3: TGTGCCAGCTCGTTTGGACAGGAGGGGTATGGCTACACCTTC.

The chain employs TRBV3-1 (or the pseudogene TRBV3-2) and TRBJ2-7, with 7 positions matching TRBD2. The CDR3 spans 15 residues. The trim removed 0 bases at V and 2 bases at J, leaving 4 bases unmatched. Germline CDR1 LGHDT, CDR2 YNNKEL (reference sequence). CDR3 loop: CASSQEREGAYEQYF. DNA for the CDR3: TGTGCCAGCAGCCAAGAGAGGGAGGGCGCCTACGAGCAGTACTTC.

J is TRBJ2-7 and V is TRBV5-5, with 9 bases lining up with TRBD1. Germline CDR1 is SGHKS and CDR2 is YYEKEE (reference sequence). CDR3 size: 15 residues. J gave up 6 bases and V 3 bases, and 10 bases lay outside the gene matches. In DNA, the CDR3 is TGTGCCAGCAGCTCCCCCGGGACAGGGCTTTCCGAGCAGTACTTC. This translates into CASSSPGTGLSEQYF.

V is TRBV30 and J is TRBJ1-1; 8 bases match TRBD1. CDR1 and CDR2 (germline): GTSNPN, SVGIG (reference sequence). After removal of 3 bases from V and 2 bases from J, the junction contained 8 bases not matched to a gene. The CDR3 extends over 15 amino acids. The CDR3 region has the DNA TGTGCCTGGAGGGGCACAGGGGGGGATAACACTGAAGCTTTCTTT. Protein sequence: CAWRGTGGDNTEAFF.

The chain combines TRBV7-2 with TRBJ2-1, with 14 bases identical to TRBD2. The ends lost 5 bases at V and 6 bases at J; junction bases unmatched: 6. Germline CDR1 SGHTA, CDR2 FQGNSA. This CDR3 has 16 amino acids. This chain's CDR3 is CASSDRLAGGVNEQFF. The CDR3 DNA follows: TGTGCCAGCAGCGACCGACTAGCGGGAGGGGTCAATGAGCAGTTCTTC.

The rearrangement links TRBV11-2 to TRBJ2-3; 7 nucleotides line up with TRBD2. The germline V gene has CDR1 SGHAT and CDR2 FQNNGV. Trimming took 1 base from V and 0 from J; bases not matched to a gene: 4. This CDR3 has 16 residues. The CDR3 coding sequence is TGTGCCAGCAGCTTAGTGTCAGCGGGAAGCACAGATACGCAGTATTTT. The encoded protein is CASSLVSAGSTDTQYF.

This clone has just one count. The chain links TRBV18 to TRBJ1-4; TRBD1 matches at 9 bases. The V gene end was trimmed by 5 bases and the J gene end by 8 bases; junction bases not matched to a gene: 6. The CDR3 spans 14 residues. CDR1 and CDR2 (germline): KGHSH, LQKENI. DNA for the CDR3: TGTGCCAGCTCAGCCGGGACAGGGAGCGAAAAACTGTTTTTT. It is translated as CASSAGTGSEKLFF.

The V call is TRBV29-1, the J call TRBJ1-2; a weak D match, TRBD1 (5 bases). This CDR3 has 11 residues. The germline CDR1 and CDR2 sequences are SQVTM and ANQGSEA. The V end lost 6 bases, the J end lost 8 bases, and 13 bases lay between the germline ends. Written as DNA, the CDR3 is TGCAGCGTGGGAGGGGCGCGGGGCTACACCTTC. This translates into CSVGGARGYTF.

The gene calls are TRBV5-1 and TRBJ2-3; 11 bases are a match to TRBD2. V was clipped by 7 bases and J by 2 bases; unmatched bases: 15. The CDR3 has 18 residues. Germline V gene data show CDR1 as SGHRS and CDR2 as YFSETQ. The chain's CDR3 is CASFTGGASGGTTDTQYF. DNA of the CDR3: TGCGCCAGCTTCACTGGCGGTGCTAGCGGGGGGACCACAGATACGCAGTATTTT.

The chain combines TRBV27 with TRBJ2-7; D might be TRBD2 (5 bases). Between the trimmed V and J ends, which lost 7 bases and 6 bases, there was a span of 16 bases. CDR1 is MNHEY, CDR2 SMNVEV, per germline (reference sequence). This CDR3 has 13 amino acids. CDR3 coding DNA: TGTGCCAGCAAGACGCTAGGGAGCTTCGAGCAGTACTTC. Translating it yields CASKTLGSFEQYF.

V and J are TRBV6-6 and TRBJ1-1, with 7 bases identical to TRBD1. CDR3 length: 14 residues. Germline CDR1 and CDR2: MNHNY and SVGAGI (reference sequence). Trimming at V came to 4 bases and at J to 8 bases, leaving 10 bases not matched to a gene. CDR3 loop: CASSSSNRGFEAFF. Written as DNA, the CDR3 is TGTGCCAGCAGTTCCTCTAACAGGGGCTTCGAAGCTTTCTTT.

V and J are TRBV12-3 or TRBV12-4 and TRBJ1-2, with 7 nucleotides matching TRBD1. The CDR3 is 13 amino acids. The V segment lost 6 bases and the J segment 4 bases; nucleotides outside the gene matches: 5. CDR3 sequence (DNA): TGTGCCAGCAGGGGCGGGACAGCCTATGGCTACACCTTC. Amino acid sequence: CASRGGTAYGYTF.

The gene calls are TRBV7-9 and TRBJ2-1, with 8 bases identical to TRBD1. The CDR3 covers 14 residues. Per germline, CDR1 SEHNR and CDR2 FQNEAQ (reference sequence). The V gene end was trimmed by 7 bases and the J gene end by 4 bases; junction bases not matched to a gene: 6. CDR3 bases: TGTGCCAGCACCCCGACAGGGGAATACAATGAGCAGTTCTTC. Encoded protein: CASTPTGEYNEQFF. The variable domain in full, with the rest retrieved from reference TRBV7-9 and TRBJ2-1, is DTGVSQNPRHKITKRGQNVTFRCDPISEHNRLYWYRQTLGQGPEFLTYFQNEAQLEKSRLLSDRFSAERPKGSFSTLEIQRTEQGDSAMYLCASTPTGEYNEQFFGPGTRLTVL.

This chain links TRBV5-1 with TRBJ2-1; D is undetermined. The CDR3 consists of 16 residues. Trimming left V 0 bases short and J 0 bases short, with 10 bases between. From germline, CDR1 is SGHRS and CDR2 YFSETQ. The CDR3: CASSLDGGVSYNEQFF. The CDR3 region has the DNA TGCGCCAGCAGCTTGGATGGCGGAGTCTCCTACAATGAGCAGTTCTTC.

The chain joins TRBV10-1 to TRBJ1-6; 7 positions match TRBD1. The CDR3 covers 14 residues. Unmatched junction bases numbered 5, after V lost 5 bases and J lost 7 bases. CDR1 is WNHNN and CDR2 is SYGVQD in the germline V gene (reference sequence). CDR3 nucleotide sequence: TGCGCCAGCAGTCCGTACAGGGGAAATTCACCCCTCCACTTT. This translates into CASSPYRGNSPLHF.

This clone was seen ten or more times. This chain uses TRBV27 with TRBJ1-3, with 7 nucleotides matching TRBD1. Germline CDR1 MNHEY, CDR2 SMNVEV (reference sequence). The CDR3 has 14 residues. Unmatched junction bases numbered 7, after V lost 8 bases and J lost 3 bases. The CDR3 here is CASSGTAVGNTIYF. The CDR3 DNA reads as TGTGCCAGCTCTGGGACAGCTGTTGGAAACACCATATATTTT.